This TCR beta chain was sequenced for a study of T cell changes during pregnancy in multiple sclerosis (dated by TCRdb to about 2019). A note on the overall study: The study looked at changes in the T cell repertoire across pregnancy in women with multiple sclerosis.

The protocol used for the library was the immunoSEQ multiplex PCR assay. Imported from immuneACCESS, the table was reduced by TCRdb to in-frame sequences with V and J called. These copies leave out some clones; in studies compared against another copy, an unresolved V gene accounts for under half, and the cause of the remainder is not known. The sample includes approximately 68,000 clones, with approximately 90% observed a single time. The ten largest clones add up to around 1.4% of the sample. At the junction V is shortened by 3 bases and J by 8 bases, with 11 bases in between. The germline V gene gives CDR1 as KGHSH and CDR2 as LQKENI. Counted from cysteine to phenylalanine, this CDR3 has 12 amino acids. Only CDR3 DNA is held: 36 bases, read in frame from base 1. For this clone: Its antigen is not yet known. No base qualities exist here, and no much larger clone lies one base off it.

This clonotype originated in a female donor with multiple sclerosis, enrolled in a pregnancy study. The rearrangement joined TRBV18 to TRBJ2-7, and the D gene may be TRBD1, 6 bases matching. The sequencing used peripheral blood, collected in the second trimester of pregnancy. In nucleotide form, the sequence is TGTGCCAGCTCACCCATTGGACAGCAGCAGTACTTC. Translated, this gives CASSPIGQQQYF.